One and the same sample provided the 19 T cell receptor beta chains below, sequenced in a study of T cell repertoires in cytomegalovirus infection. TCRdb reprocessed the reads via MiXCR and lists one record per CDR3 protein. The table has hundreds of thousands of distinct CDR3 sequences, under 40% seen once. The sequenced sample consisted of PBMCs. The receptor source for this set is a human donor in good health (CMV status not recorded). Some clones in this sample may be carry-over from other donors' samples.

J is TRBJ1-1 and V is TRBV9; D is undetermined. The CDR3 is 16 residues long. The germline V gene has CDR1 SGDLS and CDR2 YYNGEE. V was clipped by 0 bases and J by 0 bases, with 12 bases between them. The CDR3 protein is CASSVASSYMNTEAFF. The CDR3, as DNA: TGTGCCAGCAGCGTAGCATCCAGCTATATGAACACTGAAGCTTTCTTT.

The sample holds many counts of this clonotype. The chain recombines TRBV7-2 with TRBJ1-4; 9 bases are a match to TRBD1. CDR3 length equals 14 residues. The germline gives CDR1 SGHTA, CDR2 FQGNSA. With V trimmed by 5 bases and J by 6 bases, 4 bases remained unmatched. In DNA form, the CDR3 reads TGTGCCAGCAGCCTATGGACAGGGGATGAAAAACTGTTTTTT. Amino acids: CASSLWTGDEKLFF.

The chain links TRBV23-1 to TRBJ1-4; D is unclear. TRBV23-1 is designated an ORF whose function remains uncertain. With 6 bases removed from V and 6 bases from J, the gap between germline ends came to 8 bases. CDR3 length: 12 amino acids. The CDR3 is CASRAGDEKLFF. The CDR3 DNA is TGCGCCAGCAGAGCGGGCGATGAAAAACTGTTTTTT.

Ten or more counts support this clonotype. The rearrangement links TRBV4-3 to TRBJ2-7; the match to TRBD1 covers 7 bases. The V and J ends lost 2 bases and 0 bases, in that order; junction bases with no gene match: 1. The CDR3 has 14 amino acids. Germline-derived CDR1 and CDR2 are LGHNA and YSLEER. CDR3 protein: CASSQYRGSYEQYF. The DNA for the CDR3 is TGCGCCAGCAGCCAATACAGGGGCTCCTACGAGCAGTACTTC.

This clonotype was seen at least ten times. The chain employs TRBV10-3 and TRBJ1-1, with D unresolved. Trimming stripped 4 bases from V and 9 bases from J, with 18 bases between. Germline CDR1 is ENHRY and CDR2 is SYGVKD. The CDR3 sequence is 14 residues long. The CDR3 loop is CAISVQSTPSKAFF. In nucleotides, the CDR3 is TGTGCCATCAGTGTCCAGTCCACCCCTTCTAAAGCTTTCTTT.

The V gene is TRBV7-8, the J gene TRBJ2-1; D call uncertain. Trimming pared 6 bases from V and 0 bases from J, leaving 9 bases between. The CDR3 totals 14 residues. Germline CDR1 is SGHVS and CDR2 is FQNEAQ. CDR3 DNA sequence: TGTGCCAGCAGTACCACGGGCTCCTACAATGAGCAGTTCTTC. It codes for CASSTTGSYNEQFF.

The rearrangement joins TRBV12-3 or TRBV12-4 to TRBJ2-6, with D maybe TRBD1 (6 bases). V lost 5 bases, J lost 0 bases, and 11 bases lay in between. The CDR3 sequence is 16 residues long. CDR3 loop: CASSPDSSSGANVLTF. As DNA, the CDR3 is TGTGCCAGCAGTCCGGACAGCTCCTCTGGGGCCAACGTCCTGACTTTC.

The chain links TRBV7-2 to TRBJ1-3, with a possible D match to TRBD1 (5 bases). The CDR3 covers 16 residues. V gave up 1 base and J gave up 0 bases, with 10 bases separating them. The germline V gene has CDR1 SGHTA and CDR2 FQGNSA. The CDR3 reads CASSLGDGPSGNTIYF. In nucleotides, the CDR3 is TGTGCCAGCAGCTTAGGGGACGGTCCCTCTGGAAACACCATATATTTT.

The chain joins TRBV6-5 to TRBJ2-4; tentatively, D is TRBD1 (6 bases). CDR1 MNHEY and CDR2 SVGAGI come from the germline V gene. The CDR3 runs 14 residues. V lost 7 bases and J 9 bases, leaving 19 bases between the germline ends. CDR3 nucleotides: TGTGCCAGCACCCCGGGCAGGGGATTTGGCATTCAGTACTTC. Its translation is CASTPGRGFGIQYF.

CDR3 in DNA: TGTGCCAGCAGTACGCGACATGAAGGTTCCAACTATGGCTACACCTTC. It encodes CASSTRHEGSNYGYTF. The chain joins TRBV28 to TRBJ1-2; D is undetermined. V lost 5 bases, J lost 2 bases, and 18 bases lay in between. The germline V gene has CDR1 MDHEN and CDR2 SYDVKM. The CDR3 has 16 residues.

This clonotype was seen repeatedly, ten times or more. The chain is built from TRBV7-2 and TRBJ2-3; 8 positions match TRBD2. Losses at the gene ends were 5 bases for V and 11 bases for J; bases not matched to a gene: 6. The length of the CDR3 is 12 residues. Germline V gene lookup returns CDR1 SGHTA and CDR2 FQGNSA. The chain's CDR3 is CASSLSGEVQYF. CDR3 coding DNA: TGTGCCAGCAGCCTTAGCGGGGAAGTGCAGTATTTT. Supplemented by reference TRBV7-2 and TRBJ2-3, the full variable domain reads GAGVSQSPSNKVTEKGKDVELRCDPISGHTALYWYRQSLGQGLEFLIYFQGNSAPDKSGLPSDRFSAERTGGSVSTLTIQRTQQEDSAVYLCASSLSGEVQYFGPGTRLTVL.

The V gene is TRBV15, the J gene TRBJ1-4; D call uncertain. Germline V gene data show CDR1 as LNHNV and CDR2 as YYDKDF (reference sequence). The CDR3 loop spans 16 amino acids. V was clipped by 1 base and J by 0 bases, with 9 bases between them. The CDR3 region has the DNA TGTGCCACCAGCAGAGCCCTAGTTGCAACTAATGAAAAACTGTTTTTT. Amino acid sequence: CATSRALVATNEKLFF.

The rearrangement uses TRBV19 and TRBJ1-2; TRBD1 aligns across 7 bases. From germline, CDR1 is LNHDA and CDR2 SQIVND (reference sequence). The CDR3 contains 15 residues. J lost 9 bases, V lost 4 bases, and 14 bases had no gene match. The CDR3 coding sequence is TGTGCCAGTAGTACGAGGGACAGAGGTGACTTTTGCTACACCTTC. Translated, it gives CASSTRDRGDFCYTF.

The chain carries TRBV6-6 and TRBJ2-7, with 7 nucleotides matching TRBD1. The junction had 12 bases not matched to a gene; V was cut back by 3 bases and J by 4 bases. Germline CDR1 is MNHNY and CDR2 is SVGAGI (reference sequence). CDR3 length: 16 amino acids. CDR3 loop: CASSYLQGVKPYEQYF. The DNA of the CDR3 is TGTGCCAGCAGTTATCTTCAGGGGGTGAAACCTTACGAGCAGTACTTC.

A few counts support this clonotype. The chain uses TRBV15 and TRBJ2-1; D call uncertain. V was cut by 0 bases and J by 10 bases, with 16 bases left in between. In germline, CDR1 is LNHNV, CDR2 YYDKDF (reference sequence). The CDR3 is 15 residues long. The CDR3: CATSRDTSLVLEQFF. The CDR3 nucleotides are TGTGCCACCAGCAGAGATACCTCCCTAGTCCTGGAGCAGTTCTTC.

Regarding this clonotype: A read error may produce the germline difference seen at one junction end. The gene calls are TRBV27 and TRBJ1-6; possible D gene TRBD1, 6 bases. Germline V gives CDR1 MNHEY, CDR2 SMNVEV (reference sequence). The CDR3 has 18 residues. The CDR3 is CVSSAPAVRGFYNSPLHF. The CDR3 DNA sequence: TGTGTCAGCAGTGCCCCGGCGGTCAGGGGATTCTATAATTCACCCCTCCACTTT.

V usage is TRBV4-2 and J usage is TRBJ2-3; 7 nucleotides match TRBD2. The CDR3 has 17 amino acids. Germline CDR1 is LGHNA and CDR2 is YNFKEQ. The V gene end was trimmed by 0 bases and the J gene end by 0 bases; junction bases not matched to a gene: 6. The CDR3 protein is CASSQDPSGDSTDTQYF. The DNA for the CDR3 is TGTGCCAGCAGCCAAGATCCCAGCGGGGATAGCACAGATACGCAGTATTTT.

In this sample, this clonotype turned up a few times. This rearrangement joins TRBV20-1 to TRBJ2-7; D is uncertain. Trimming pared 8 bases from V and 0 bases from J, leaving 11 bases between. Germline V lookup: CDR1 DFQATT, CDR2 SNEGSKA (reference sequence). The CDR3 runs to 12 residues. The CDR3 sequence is CSFKFGSYEQYF. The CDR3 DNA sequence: TGCAGTTTTAAATTCGGCTCCTACGAGCAGTACTTC.

CDR3 protein: CAWSEGASDIQYF. In nucleotides, the CDR3 is TGTGCCTGGAGTGAAGGGGCGAGTGACATTCAGTACTTC. J is TRBJ2-4 and V is TRBV30, with a possible D match to TRBD1 (5 bases). The V end was cut by 1 base, the J end by 8 bases, with 12 bases between. The germline V gene encodes CDR1 GTSNPN and CDR2 SVGIG (reference sequence). This CDR3 spans 13 amino acids.